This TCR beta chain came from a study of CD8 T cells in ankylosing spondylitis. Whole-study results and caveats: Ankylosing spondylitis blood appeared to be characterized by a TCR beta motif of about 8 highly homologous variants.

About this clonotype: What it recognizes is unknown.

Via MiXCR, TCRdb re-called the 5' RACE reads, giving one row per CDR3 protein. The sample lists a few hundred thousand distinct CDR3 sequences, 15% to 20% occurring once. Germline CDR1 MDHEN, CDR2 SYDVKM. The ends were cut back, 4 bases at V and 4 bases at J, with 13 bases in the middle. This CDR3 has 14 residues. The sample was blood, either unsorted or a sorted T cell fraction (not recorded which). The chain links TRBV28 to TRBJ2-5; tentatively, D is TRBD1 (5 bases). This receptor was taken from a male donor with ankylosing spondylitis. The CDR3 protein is CASSWVGAGETQYF. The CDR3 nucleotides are TGTGCCAGCAGTTGGGTAGGGGCAGGAGAGACCCAGTACTTC.